The 10 T cell receptor beta chains below were found in one sample sequenced in a study of vaccination and CD4 T cells after COVID-19. The Oncomine TCR Beta short-read assay was applied to DNA of cultured CD4+ T cells. MiXCR was run by TCRdb on the PCR reads, yielding one entry per CDR3 protein. The sample lists about 11,000 distinct CDR3 sequences, over 65% occurring once. Treatment indicated: roughly 11-day PBMC culture with coronavirus spike peptide pools or control peptides (ViraFEST assay). No antigen has been assigned to these receptors. Material for sequencing was CD4+ T cells from blood, cultured in vitro. These receptors were collected from a human donor who had recovered from COVID-19.

This chain uses TRBV7-9 with TRBJ1-6, with no clear D. The V gene lost 1 base and the J gene lost 5 bases, with 6 bases spanning the gap. CDR1 and CDR2 from the germline V gene are SEHNR and FQNEAQ (reference sequence). The CDR3 totals 14 residues. In DNA form, the CDR3 reads TGTGCCAGCAGCTTAGGCGGACATAATTCACCCCTCCACTTT. It translates to CASSLGGHNSPLHF.

The gene calls are TRBV28 and TRBJ1-2; D is ambiguous. The CDR3 spans 13 residues. CDR1 MDHEN and CDR2 SYDVKM come from the germline V gene. V gave up 5 bases and J gave up 8 bases, with 15 bases separating them. The CDR3 spells CASSGPTGGGYTF. The CDR3 nucleotides read TGTGCCAGCAGTGGCCCAACGGGTGGGGGCTACACCTTC.

The V call is TRBV7-9, the J call TRBJ1-2; D may be TRBD1 (6 bases). CDR1 and CDR2 from the germline V gene are SEHNR and FQNEAQ (reference sequence). This CDR3 has 13 residues. V dropped 10 bases and J dropped 6 bases, with 18 bases sitting between them. CDR3 sequence (DNA): TGTGCCATCCCACCTACAGGGAGCGATGGCTACACCTTC. Translating it yields CAIPPTGSDGYTF.

The gene calls are TRBV6-1 and TRBJ2-7; D is perhaps TRBD2 (6 bases). The germline CDR1 and CDR2 sequences are MNHNS and SASEGT. V shed 5 bases and J shed 4 bases, with 15 bases lying between them. This CDR3 is built from 14 residues. This chain's CDR3 is CASSRERAGYEQYF. CDR3 in DNA: TGTGCCAGCAGTCGCGAGCGGGCTGGGTACGAGCAGTACTTC.

The genes are TRBV10-1 and TRBJ2-7; D call uncertain. This CDR3 has 13 residues. Germline CDR1 WNHNN, CDR2 SYGVQD (reference sequence). V shed 0 bases and J shed 0 bases, with 3 bases lying between them. This chain's CDR3 is CASSESSSYEQYF. In nucleotides, the CDR3 is TGCGCCAGCAGTGAGTCCAGCTCCTACGAGCAGTACTTC.

As regards this clonotype: At one end the junction does not follow the germline gene, possibly because of a read error. The rearrangement uses TRBV20-1 and TRBJ2-1, with D possibly called TRBD1 or TRBD2 (5 bases each). CDR1 is DFQATT and CDR2 is SNEGSKA in the germline V gene (reference sequence). The length of the CDR3 is 11 residues. The CDR3 DNA reads as TGCAGTGCCAGAGGGGACAATGAGCAGTTCTTC. As protein: CSARGDNEQFF.

CDR3 in DNA: TGTGCCAGCAGCTTAGGCTATGGTCTAGCGGTAGAGACCCAGTACTTC. The encoded protein is CASSLGYGLAVETQYF. J is TRBJ2-5 and V is TRBV11-2; 7 nucleotides agree with TRBD2. This CDR3 is built from 16 residues. Per the germline V gene, CDR1 is SGHAT and CDR2 is FQNNGV. Trimming at V came to 1 base and at J to 4 bases, leaving 9 bases not matched to a gene.

The V gene is TRBV11-2, the J gene TRBJ1-2, with D perhaps TRBD1 (6 bases). Germline CDR1 is SGHAT and CDR2 is FQNNGV. The germline V and J ends were trimmed by 5 bases and 2 bases, with 15 bases remaining between them. The CDR3 is 15 residues long. CDR3 DNA: TGTGCCAGCAGCCTTAGGGGGACAAGCAACTATGGCTACACCTTC. Protein sequence: CASSLRGTSNYGYTF.

The chain carries TRBV20-1 and TRBJ2-7, with 7 bases that match TRBD1. The CDR3 length is 15 residues. V shed 0 bases, J shed 0 bases, and the junction held 5 bases outside the gene matches. The germline V gene has CDR1 DFQATT and CDR2 SNEGSKA (reference sequence). The CDR3 here is CSARDPTGISYEQYF. CDR3 DNA sequence: TGCAGTGCTAGAGATCCGACAGGGATCTCCTACGAGCAGTACTTC.

The chain is built from TRBV7-2 and TRBJ2-7; 11 bases are shared with TRBD2. With 3 bases clipped from V and 2 bases from J, the junction kept 3 bases outside the gene matches. This CDR3 has 15 residues. In germline, CDR1 is SGHTA, CDR2 FQGNSA. The CDR3 DNA sequence: TGTGCCAGCAGCTTGGGGACTAGCGGCCCCTACGAGCAGTACTTC. Translated: CASSLGTSGPYEQYF.